One sample yielded the 29 T cell receptor beta chains listed below, sequenced in a study of T cell responses to AZD1222 COVID-19 vaccine. TCRdb's table, derived via immunoSEQ multiplex PCR, lists solely in-frame clones and lacks some. The table records around 81,000 clones, roughly four fifths of them present only once. This specimen was peripheral blood, taken on day 0 of AZD1222 vaccination. The receptors shown here come from an adult in good health.

V gene TRBV19 combines with J gene TRBJ1-5; D is unclear. Germline values: CDR1 LNHDA, CDR2 SQIVND (reference sequence). Trimming pared 3 bases from V and 3 bases from J, leaving 9 bases between. This CDR3 has 14 residues. The CDR3 DNA reads TGTGCCAGTAGTATCAGGCCGGTCAATCAGCCCCAGCATTTT. Translated: CASSIRPVNQPQHF.

This chain connects TRBV4-3 to TRBJ2-2, with 7 nucleotides matching TRBD2. The germline gives CDR1 LGHNA, CDR2 YSLEER. With V trimmed by 0 bases and J by 0 bases, 7 bases remained unmatched. This CDR3 region has 18 residues. CDR3 sequence: CASSQEALGGSNTGELFF. CDR3 bases: TGCGCCAGCAGCCAAGAGGCATTGGGGGGGTCGAACACCGGGGAGCTGTTTTTT.

This sequence joins TRBV5-4 and TRBJ1-2, with D perhaps matching TRBD1 (5 bases). V was clipped by 0 bases and J by 8 bases, with 14 bases between them. CDR3 length: 14 amino acids. Germline V gives CDR1 SGHNT, CDR2 YYREEE (reference sequence). CDR3 DNA: TGTGCCAGCAGCTTGGGGATCCAGACAGAAGGCTACACCTTC. This translates into CASSLGIQTEGYTF.

The rearrangement joins TRBV6-5 to TRBJ2-7; a possible D gene is TRBD1 (5 bases). Trimming pared 7 bases from V and 6 bases from J, leaving 16 bases between. Germline lookup yields CDR1 MNHEY and CDR2 SVGAGI. The CDR3 spans 13 residues. The CDR3 DNA reads as TGTGCCAGCATGTTAGGGGTAAGTGGCGAGCAGTACTTC. This gives the protein CASMLGVSGEQYF.

In regard to this clone: One end of the junction is discordant with germline, which a read error may explain. CDR3 sequence: CASSQELVSGAVF. The DNA of the CDR3 is TGTGCCAGCAGCCAAGAATTGGTCAGCGGCGCGGTCTTC. The rearrangement joins TRBV14 to TRBJ2-1, with TRBD2 as a possible D gene (5 bases). There are 13 residues in the CDR3. From germline, CDR1 is SGHDN and CDR2 FVKESK.

The V and J genes are TRBV5-6 and TRBJ2-4; D is perhaps TRBD1 (5 bases). Trimming shortened V by 0 bases and J by 0 bases, and 10 bases separated the two germline ends. This CDR3 has 16 amino acids. Germline assignment: CDR1 SGHDT and CDR2 YYEEEE. The CDR3 region is CASSLGGGVAKNIQYF. The CDR3 DNA reads TGTGCCAGCAGCTTGGGGGGCGGAGTAGCCAAAAACATTCAGTACTTC.

J is TRBJ1-2 and V is TRBV4-2; 8 nucleotides agree with TRBD1. Germline V lookup: CDR1 LGHNA, CDR2 YNFKEQ. The CDR3 runs to 16 residues. Unmatched junction bases numbered 7, after V lost 0 bases and J lost 4 bases. CDR3 sequence: CASSQESGQGFYGYTF. Written as DNA, the CDR3 is TGTGCCAGCAGCCAAGAGTCCGGACAGGGATTCTATGGCTACACCTTC.

V usage is TRBV6-2 or TRBV6-3 and J usage is TRBJ1-2; D might be TRBD1 (5 bases). The CDR3 sequence is 15 residues long. Trimming cost V 5 bases and J 3 bases, with 16 bases left between them. Germline V CDR1 and CDR2: MNHEY, SVGEGT. CDR3 residues: CASSGSGRADYGYTF. The CDR3 DNA sequence: TGTGCCAGCAGTGGGAGCGGCAGGGCGGACTATGGCTACACCTTC.

The V and J genes are TRBV5-1 and TRBJ1-3; the match to TRBD1 covers 8 bases. The CDR3 spans 17 residues. V was pared by 1 base and J by 0 bases, with 6 bases of the junction left unmatched. The germline gives CDR1 SGHRS, CDR2 YFSETQ. The CDR3 loop reads CASSLRTGQSSGNTIYF. CDR3 bases: TGCGCCAGCAGCTTGCGGACAGGGCAAAGCTCTGGAAACACCATATATTTT.

The rearrangement uses TRBV2 and TRBJ1-2; D unresolved. Deletions cut 0 bases from V and 1 base from J, with 6 bases between. The CDR3 has 14 residues. Germline assignment: CDR1 SNHLY and CDR2 FYNNEI. The CDR3 region is CASSEAVNNYGYTF. The CDR3 region has the DNA TGTGCCAGCAGTGAAGCGGTAAATAACTATGGCTACACCTTC.

This chain uses TRBV7-9 with TRBJ1-3; D possibly corresponds to TRBD1 (6 bases). V lost 4 bases and J lost 1, with 11 bases in between. The CDR3 is made up of 15 amino acids. Germline V gene lookup returns CDR1 SEHNR and CDR2 FQNEAQ (reference sequence). As DNA, the CDR3 is TGTGCCAGCAGCTCAACAGGGAGTTCTGGAAACACCATATATTTT. This gives the protein CASSSTGSSGNTIYF.

This rearrangement joins TRBV19 to TRBJ2-2, with a possible D match to TRBD2 (6 bases). CDR1 LNHDA and CDR2 SQIVND come from the germline V gene (reference sequence). This CDR3 is built from 19 residues. Trimming took 4 bases from V and 6 from J, leaving 27 bases between them. CDR3 amino acids: CASSTGGGGDGWVAGELFF. DNA of the CDR3: TGTGCCAGTAGTACAGGAGGTGGAGGGGACGGTTGGGTCGCCGGGGAGCTGTTTTTT.

The chain employs TRBV18 and TRBJ1-2; no reliable D call. The CDR3 contains 14 residues. The germline V and J ends were trimmed by 0 bases and 2 bases, with 7 bases remaining between them. Germline loops: CDR1 KGHSH, CDR2 LQKENI. CDR3 bases: TGTGCCAGCTCACCACCCCCCAGCAACTATGGCTACACCTTC. Protein: CASSPPPSNYGYTF.

The chain recombines TRBV12-5 with TRBJ1-1; tentatively, D is TRBD1 (5 bases). The CDR3 spans 18 residues. V lost 0 bases and J 5 bases, leaving 22 bases between the germline ends. Germline values: CDR1 LGHNT, CDR2 FRNRAP. CDR3: CASGLVEGWVRWGTEAFF. The CDR3 DNA follows: TGTGCTAGTGGTTTGGTAGAGGGGTGGGTCCGTTGGGGTACTGAAGCTTTCTTT.

This clone has only one observation. V usage is TRBV5-6 and J usage is TRBJ2-7; TRBD2 matches 11 bases. Germline CDR1 is SGHDT and CDR2 is YYEEEE. The trim removed 4 bases at V and 2 bases at J, leaving 5 bases unmatched. The CDR3 is 15 residues long. In DNA form, the CDR3 reads TGTGCCAGCAGCCAGACTAGCGGGGTGGCCTACGAGCAGTACTTC. Translated, it gives CASSQTSGVAYEQYF. Supplemented by reference TRBV5-6 and TRBJ2-7, the full variable domain reads DAGVTQSPTHLIKTRGQQVTLRCSPKSGHDTVSWYQQALGQGPQFIFQYYEEEERQRGNFPDRFSGHQFPNYSSELNVNALLLGDSALYLCASSQTSGVAYEQYFGPGTRLTVT.

The gene calls are TRBV6-1 and TRBJ1-5; D might be TRBD1 (6 bases). Germline V gene lookup returns CDR1 MNHNS and CDR2 SASEGT. The CDR3 consists of 14 residues. V was trimmed by 1 base and J by 7 bases, leaving 11 bases between them. This chain's CDR3 is CASSEGGGEQPQHF. DNA of the CDR3: TGTGCCAGCAGTGAAGGTGGGGGCGAACAGCCCCAGCATTTT.

The CDR3: CASSLLTSGEQFF. The CDR3 coding sequence is TGTGCCAGCAGTTTGCTAACTAGCGGTGAGCAGTTCTTC. The gene calls are TRBV12-3 or TRBV12-4 and TRBJ2-1; TRBD2 matches 8 bases. Trimming took 3 bases from V and 9 from J; bases not matched to a gene: 4. This CDR3 region has 13 residues.

The gene calls are TRBV15 and TRBJ1-2; 7 bases match TRBD1. The CDR3 runs 15 residues. With 0 bases clipped from V and 8 bases from J, the junction kept 9 bases outside the gene matches. Germline lookup yields CDR1 LNHNV and CDR2 YYDKDF (reference sequence). CDR3 DNA sequence: TGTGCCACCAGCAGAGATAGGACAGGTCTGAGGGGCTACACCTTC. This translates into CATSRDRTGLRGYTF.

This clone was recorded once. V is TRBV3-1 (or the pseudogene TRBV3-2) and J is TRBJ1-5; 8 bases map to TRBD1. Germline CDR1 reads LGHDT; CDR2 reads YNNKEL (reference sequence). J was trimmed by 4 bases and V by 4 bases; bases with no gene match: 9. CDR3 length: 16 residues. DNA for the CDR3: TGTGCCAGCAGCCCACAATCGGACAGGGAAAATCAGCCCCAGCATTTT. Encoded protein: CASSPQSDRENQPQHF.

V is TRBV5-4 and J is TRBJ1-2; D gene uncertain. Germline values: CDR1 SGHNT, CDR2 YYREEE (reference sequence). The CDR3 sequence is 14 residues long. V dropped 0 bases and J dropped 2 bases, with 8 bases sitting between them. The CDR3, as DNA: TGTGCCAGCAGCTTGGTTAGCAGCAACTATGGCTACACCTTC. Protein product: CASSLVSSNYGYTF.

The chain recombines TRBV9 with TRBJ2-5, with 8 bases lining up with TRBD2. The CDR3 extends over 15 amino acids. Looked up from germline, CDR1 is SGDLS and CDR2 is YYNGEE. With V trimmed by 4 bases and J by 5 bases, 10 bases remained unmatched. CDR3 protein: CASSPYGGAGETQYF. The CDR3 nucleotides read TGTGCCAGCAGCCCTTACGGGGGGGCCGGGGAGACCCAGTACTTC. The variable domain in full, with the rest retrieved from reference TRBV9 and TRBJ2-5, is DSGVTQTPKHLITATGQRVTLRCSPRSGDLSVYWYQQSLDQGLQFLIQYYNGEERAKGNILERFSAQQFPDLHSELNLSSLELGDSALYFCASSPYGGAGETQYFGPGTRLLVL.

This sequence joins TRBV9 and TRBJ1-2; D gene uncertain. This CDR3 is 11 amino acids long. The germline V gene has CDR1 SGDLS and CDR2 YYNGEE. Trimming stripped 4 bases from V and 8 bases from J, with 9 bases between. CDR3 amino acids: CASSFGWGYTF. CDR3 DNA sequence: TGTGCCAGCAGCTTCGGGTGGGGCTACACCTTC. Full variable domain (missing parts from reference TRBV9 and TRBJ1-2): DSGVTQTPKHLITATGQRVTLRCSPRSGDLSVYWYQQSLDQGLQFLIQYYNGEERAKGNILERFSAQQFPDLHSELNLSSLELGDSALYFCASSFGWGYTFGSGTRLTVV.

This sequence joins TRBV19 and TRBJ1-5; D remains unclear. This CDR3 region has 13 residues. Deletions cut 4 bases from V and 5 bases from J, with 9 bases between. From germline, CDR1 is LNHDA and CDR2 SQIVND (reference sequence). The CDR3 spells CASSTTADQPQHF. DNA for the CDR3: TGTGCCAGTAGTACCACAGCCGATCAGCCCCAGCATTTT.

The chain couples TRBV12-3 or TRBV12-4 to TRBJ1-1; D is possibly TRBD1 (6 bases). This CDR3 contains 13 residues. Trimming shortened V by 6 bases and J by 4 bases, and 12 bases separated the two germline ends. The CDR3 protein is CASRLQGGTEAFF. CDR3 bases: TGTGCCAGCAGACTACAGGGAGGCACTGAAGCTTTCTTT.

The gene calls are TRBV5-1 and TRBJ1-2; D gene ambiguous. Trimming removed 0 bases at V and 0 bases at J, with 9 bases between. CDR3 size: 15 residues. Germline assignment: CDR1 SGHRS and CDR2 YFSETQ. The CDR3 DNA sequence: TGCGCCAGCAGCTTGGACCCAGCCGCTAACTATGGCTACACCTTC. Amino acid sequence: CASSLDPAANYGYTF.

The chain employs TRBV5-4 and TRBJ1-2; 12 nucleotides match TRBD1. CDR1 SGHNT and CDR2 YYREEE come from the germline V gene (reference sequence). The CDR3 contains 14 residues. The V segment lost 6 bases and the J segment 7 bases; nucleotides outside the gene matches: 7. CDR3 in amino acids: CASNGVGQGAGYTF. In nucleotides, the CDR3 is TGTGCCAGCAACGGCGTGGGACAGGGGGCTGGCTACACCTTC.

This rearrangement joins TRBV9 to TRBJ1-5, with D maybe TRBD1 (5 bases). V was cut by 3 bases and J by 6 bases, with 13 bases left in between. This CDR3 has 14 amino acids. In germline, CDR1 is SGDLS, CDR2 YYNGEE. CDR3 region: CASSATGLGQPQHF. For the CDR3, the DNA is TGTGCCAGCAGCGCGACGGGGCTCGGTCAGCCCCAGCATTTT.

The gene calls are TRBV7-9 and TRBJ1-2, with TRBD1 matching over 9 bases. The CDR3 length is 14 residues. V was clipped by 2 bases and J by 14 bases; unmatched bases: 12. Per germline, CDR1 SEHNR and CDR2 FQNEAQ (reference sequence). The CDR3 DNA reads TGTGCCAGCAGCTTAAACTCCGGGACAGGGTCGGTGACCTTC. Translating it yields CASSLNSGTGSVTF. Drawing the rest from reference TRBV7-9 and TRBJ1-2, the complete variable domain is DTGVSQNPRHKITKRGQNVTFRCDPISEHNRLYWYRQTLGQGPEFLTYFQNEAQLEKSRLLSDRFSAERPKGSFSTLEIQRTEQGDSAMYLCASSLNSGTGSVTFGSGTRLTVV.

This clone was found once. The chain is built from TRBV18 and TRBJ2-7, with 7 bases fitting TRBD1. CDR1 is KGHSH, CDR2 LQKENI, per germline. This CDR3 contains 14 residues. J gave up 1 base and V 7 bases, and 7 bases lay outside the gene matches. CDR3 residues: CASFAGTASYEQYF. CDR3 coding DNA: TGTGCCAGCTTTGCCGGGACAGCATCCTACGAGCAGTACTTC.